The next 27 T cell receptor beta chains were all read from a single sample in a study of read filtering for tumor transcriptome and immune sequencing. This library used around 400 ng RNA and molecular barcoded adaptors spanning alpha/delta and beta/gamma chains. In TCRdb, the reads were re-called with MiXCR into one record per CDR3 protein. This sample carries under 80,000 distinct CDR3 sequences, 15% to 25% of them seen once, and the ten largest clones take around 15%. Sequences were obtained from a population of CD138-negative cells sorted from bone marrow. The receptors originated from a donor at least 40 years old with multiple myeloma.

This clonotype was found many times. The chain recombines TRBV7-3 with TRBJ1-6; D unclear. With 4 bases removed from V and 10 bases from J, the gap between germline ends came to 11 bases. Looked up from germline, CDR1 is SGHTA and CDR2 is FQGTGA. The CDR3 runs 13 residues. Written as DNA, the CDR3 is TGTGCCAGCAGCTCAACGCGGGAGTCACCCCTCCACTTT. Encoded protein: CASSSTRESPLHF. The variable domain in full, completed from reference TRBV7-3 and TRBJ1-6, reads GAGVSQTPSNKVTEKGKYVELRCDPISGHTALYWYRQSLGQGPEFLIYFQGTGAADDSGLPNDRFFAVRPEGSVSTLKIQRTERGDSAVYLCASSSTRESPLHFGNGTRLTVT.

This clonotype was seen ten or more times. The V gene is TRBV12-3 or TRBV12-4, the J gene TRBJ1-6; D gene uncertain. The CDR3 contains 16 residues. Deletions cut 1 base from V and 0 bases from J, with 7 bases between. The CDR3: CASSLEPSSYNSPLHF. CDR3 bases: TGTGCCAGCAGTTTAGAACCCAGCTCCTATAATTCACCCCTCCACTTT.

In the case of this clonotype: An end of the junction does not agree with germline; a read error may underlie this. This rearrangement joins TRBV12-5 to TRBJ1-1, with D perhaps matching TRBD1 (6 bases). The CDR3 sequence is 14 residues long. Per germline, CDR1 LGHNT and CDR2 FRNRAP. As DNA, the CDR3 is TGTGCTAGTGGTGCGGACAGAGTGAACACTGAAGCTTCCTTT. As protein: CASGADRVNTEASF.

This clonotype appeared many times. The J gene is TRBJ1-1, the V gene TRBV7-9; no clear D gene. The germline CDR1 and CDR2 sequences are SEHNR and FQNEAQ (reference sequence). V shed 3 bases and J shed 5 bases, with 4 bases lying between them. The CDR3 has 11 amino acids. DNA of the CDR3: TGTGCCAGCAGCTTTGGGACTGAAGCTTTCTTT. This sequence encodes CASSFGTEAFF.

CDR3 region: CASSTPGQYTEAFF. CDR3 DNA sequence: TGTGCCAGCAGTACTCCGGGACAGTACACTGAAGCTTTCTTT. V is TRBV28 and J is TRBJ1-1, with TRBD1 matching 7 bases. Germline V lookup: CDR1 MDHEN, CDR2 SYDVKM. The CDR3 length is 14 residues. The trim removed 5 bases at V and 3 bases at J, leaving 6 bases unmatched.

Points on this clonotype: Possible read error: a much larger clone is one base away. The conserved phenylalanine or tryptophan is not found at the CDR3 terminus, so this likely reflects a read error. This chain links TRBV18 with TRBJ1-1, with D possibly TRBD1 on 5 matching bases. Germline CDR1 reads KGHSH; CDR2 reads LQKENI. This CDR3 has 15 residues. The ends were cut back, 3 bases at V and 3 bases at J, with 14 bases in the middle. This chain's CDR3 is CASSPVGQGHTEAFS. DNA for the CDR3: TGTGCCAGCTCACCGGTCGGGCAGGGTCACACTGAAGCTTTCTCT.

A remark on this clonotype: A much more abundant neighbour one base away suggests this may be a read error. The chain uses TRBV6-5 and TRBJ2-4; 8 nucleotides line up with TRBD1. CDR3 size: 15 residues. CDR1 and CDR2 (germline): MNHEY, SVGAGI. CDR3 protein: CAGSPGQGGKNIQYF. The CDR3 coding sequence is TGTGCCGGCAGTCCCGGACAGGGAGGCAAAAACATTCAGTACTTC.

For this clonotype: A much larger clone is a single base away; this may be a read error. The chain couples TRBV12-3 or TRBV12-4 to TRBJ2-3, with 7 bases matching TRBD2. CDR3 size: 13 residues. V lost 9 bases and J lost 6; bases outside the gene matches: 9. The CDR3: CARSPGRRDTQYF. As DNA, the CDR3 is TGTGCCAGAAGCCCCGGGAGGCGGGATACGCAGTATTTT.

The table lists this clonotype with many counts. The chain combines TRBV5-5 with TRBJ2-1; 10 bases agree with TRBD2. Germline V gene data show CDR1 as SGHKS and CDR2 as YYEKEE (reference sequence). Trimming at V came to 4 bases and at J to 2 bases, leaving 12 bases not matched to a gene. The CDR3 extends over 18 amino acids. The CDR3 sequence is CASSDRPSSGRAYNEQFF. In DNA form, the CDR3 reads TGTGCCAGCAGCGACCGACCGTCCAGCGGGAGGGCCTACAATGAGCAGTTCTTC.

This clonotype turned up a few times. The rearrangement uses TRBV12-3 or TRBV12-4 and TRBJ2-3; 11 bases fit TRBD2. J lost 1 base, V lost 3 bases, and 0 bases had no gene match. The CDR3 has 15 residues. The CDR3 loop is CASSLGLAGTDTQYF. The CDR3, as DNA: TGTGCCAGCAGTTTGGGACTAGCGGGCACAGATACGCAGTATTTT.

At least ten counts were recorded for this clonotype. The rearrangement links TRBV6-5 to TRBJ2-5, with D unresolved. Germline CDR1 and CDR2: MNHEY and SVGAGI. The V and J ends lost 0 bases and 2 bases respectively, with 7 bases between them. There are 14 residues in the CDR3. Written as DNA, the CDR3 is TGTGCCAGCAGTTACTCGAGAGTACAAGAGACCCAGTACTTC. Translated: CASSYSRVQETQYF.

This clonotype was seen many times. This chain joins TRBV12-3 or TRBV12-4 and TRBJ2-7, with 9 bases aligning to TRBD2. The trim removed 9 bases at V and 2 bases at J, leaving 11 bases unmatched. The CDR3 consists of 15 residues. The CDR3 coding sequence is TGTGCCAGTGCGCTCGGGGCGGGAGGGGCCTACGAGCAGTACTTC. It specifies CASALGAGGAYEQYF.

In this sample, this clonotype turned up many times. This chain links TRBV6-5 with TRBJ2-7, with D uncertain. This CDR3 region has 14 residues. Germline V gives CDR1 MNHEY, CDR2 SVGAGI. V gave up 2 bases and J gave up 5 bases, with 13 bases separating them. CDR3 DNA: TGTGCCAGCAGTTACGGTGGGGTCGGCGACGAGCAGTACTTC. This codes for CASSYGGVGDEQYF.

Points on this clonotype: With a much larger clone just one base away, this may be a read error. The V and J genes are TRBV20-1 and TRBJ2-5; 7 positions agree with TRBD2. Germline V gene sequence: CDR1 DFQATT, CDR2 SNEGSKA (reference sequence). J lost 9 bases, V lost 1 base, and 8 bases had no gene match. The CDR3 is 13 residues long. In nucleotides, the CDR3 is TGCAGTGCTAGAGGTTGGGAGGGGAGGGCCCAGTACTTC. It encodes CSARGWEGRAQYF.

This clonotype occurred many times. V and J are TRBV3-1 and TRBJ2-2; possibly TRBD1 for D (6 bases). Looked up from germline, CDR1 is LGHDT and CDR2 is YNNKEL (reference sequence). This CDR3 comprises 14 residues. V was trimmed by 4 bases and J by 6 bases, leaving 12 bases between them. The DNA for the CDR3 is TGTGCCAGCAGCCGAGGGGGTTGGGCCGGGGAGCTGTTTTTT. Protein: CASSRGGWAGELFF. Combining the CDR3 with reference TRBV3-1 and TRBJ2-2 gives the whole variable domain DTAVSQTPKYLVTQMGNDKSIKCEQNLGHDTMYWYKQDSKKFLKIMFSYNNKELIINETVPNRFSPKSPDKAHLNLHINSLELGDSAVYFCASSRGGWAGELFFGEGSRLTVL.

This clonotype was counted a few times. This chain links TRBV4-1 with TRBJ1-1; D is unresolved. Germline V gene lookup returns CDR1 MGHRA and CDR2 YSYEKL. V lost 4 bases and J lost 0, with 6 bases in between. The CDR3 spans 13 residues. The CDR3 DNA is TGCGCCAGCAGCCGCAAGGTGAACACTGAAGCTTTCTTT. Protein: CASSRKVNTEAFF.

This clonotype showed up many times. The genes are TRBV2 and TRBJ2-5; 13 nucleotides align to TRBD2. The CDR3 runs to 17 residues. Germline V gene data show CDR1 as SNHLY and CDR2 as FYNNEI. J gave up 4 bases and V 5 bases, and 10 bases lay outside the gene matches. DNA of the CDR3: TGTGCCAGCAGTCCGGGACTAGCGGGGCCTGGCGCAGAGACCCAGTACTTC. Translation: CASSPGLAGPGAETQYF.

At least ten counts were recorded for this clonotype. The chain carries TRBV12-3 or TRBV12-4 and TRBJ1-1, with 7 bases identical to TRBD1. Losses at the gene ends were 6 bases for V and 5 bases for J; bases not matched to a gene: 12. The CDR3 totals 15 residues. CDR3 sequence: CASRTGVVGRTEAFF. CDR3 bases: TGTGCCAGCAGAACAGGGGTAGTGGGGAGGACTGAAGCTTTCTTT.

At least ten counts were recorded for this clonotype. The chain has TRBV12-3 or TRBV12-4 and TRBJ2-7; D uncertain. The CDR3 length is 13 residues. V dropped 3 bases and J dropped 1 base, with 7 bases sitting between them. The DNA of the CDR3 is TGTGCCAGCAGTTTTGGGCGGTCCTACGAGCAGTACTTC. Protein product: CASSFGRSYEQYF.

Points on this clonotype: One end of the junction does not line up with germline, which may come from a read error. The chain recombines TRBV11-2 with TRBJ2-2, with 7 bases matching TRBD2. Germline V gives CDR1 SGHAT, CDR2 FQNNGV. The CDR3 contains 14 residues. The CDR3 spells CTSSLGLDTGVLFF. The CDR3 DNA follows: TGTACCAGCAGCCTCGGACTAGACACCGGGGTGCTGTTTTTT.

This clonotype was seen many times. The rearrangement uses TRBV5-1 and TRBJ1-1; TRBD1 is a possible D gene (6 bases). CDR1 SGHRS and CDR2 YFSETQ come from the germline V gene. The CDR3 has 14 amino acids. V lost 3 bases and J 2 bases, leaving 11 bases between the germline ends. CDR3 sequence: CASSWDNYNTEAFF. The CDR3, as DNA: TGCGCCAGCAGCTGGGACAACTATAACACTGAAGCTTTCTTT.

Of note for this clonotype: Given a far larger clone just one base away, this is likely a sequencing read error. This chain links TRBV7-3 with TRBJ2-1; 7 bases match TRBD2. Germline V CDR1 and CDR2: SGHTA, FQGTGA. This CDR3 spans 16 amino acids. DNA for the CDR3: TGTGCCAGCGGCTTGGGAGGGGATTGGTCCTACAATGAGCAGTTCTTC. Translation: CASGLGGDWSYNEQFF.

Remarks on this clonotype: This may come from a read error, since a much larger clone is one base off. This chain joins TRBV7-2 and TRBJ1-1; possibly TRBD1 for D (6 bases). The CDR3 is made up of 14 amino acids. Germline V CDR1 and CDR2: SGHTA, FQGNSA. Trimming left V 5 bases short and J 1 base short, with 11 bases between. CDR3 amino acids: CASSGGASNTEAFF. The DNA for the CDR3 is TGTGCCAGCAGCGGGGGGGCCTCGAACACTGAAGCTTTCTTT.

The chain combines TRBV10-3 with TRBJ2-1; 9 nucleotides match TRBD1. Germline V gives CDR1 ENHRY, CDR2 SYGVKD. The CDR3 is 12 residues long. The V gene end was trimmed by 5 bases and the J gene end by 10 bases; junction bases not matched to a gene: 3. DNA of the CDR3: TGTGCCATCAGTAGGGACAGGGAGGAGCAGTTCTTC. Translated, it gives CAISRDREEQFF.

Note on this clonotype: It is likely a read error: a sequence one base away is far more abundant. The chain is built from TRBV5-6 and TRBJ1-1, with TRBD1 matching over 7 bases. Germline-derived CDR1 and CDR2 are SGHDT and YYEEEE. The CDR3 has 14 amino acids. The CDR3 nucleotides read TGTGCCAGCAGCCAGGGACAGCGGAACACTGAAGCTCTCTTT. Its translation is CASSQGQRNTEALF.

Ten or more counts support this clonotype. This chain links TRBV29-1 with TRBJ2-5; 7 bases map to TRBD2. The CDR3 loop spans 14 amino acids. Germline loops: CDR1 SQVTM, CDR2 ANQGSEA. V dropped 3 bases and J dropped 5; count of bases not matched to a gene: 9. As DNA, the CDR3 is TGCAGCGTTGATATGGGGGGGGGATGGGAGACCCAGTACTTC. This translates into CSVDMGGGWETQYF.

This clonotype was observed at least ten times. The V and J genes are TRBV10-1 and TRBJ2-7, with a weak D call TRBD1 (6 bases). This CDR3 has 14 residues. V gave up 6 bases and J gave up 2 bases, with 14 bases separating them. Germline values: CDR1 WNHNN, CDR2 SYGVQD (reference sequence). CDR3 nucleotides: TGCGCCAGCAGCCCAAGCAGGGGAGCCTACGAGCAGTACTTC. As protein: CASSPSRGAYEQYF.